The 17 T cell receptor beta chains given below trace back to one sample, sequenced in a study of control samples from healthy donors and cancer patients. The data were produced by immunoSEQ multiplex PCR, yet TCRdb's version contains in-frame clones alone and is incomplete. The data contain 65,000 to 95,000 clones, approximately 89% of them seen just once; the ten biggest clones take up 15% to 25%. Sequenced: blood. The source of these receptors is a man between 45 and 60 years old in good health.

The rearrangement uses TRBV5-6 and TRBJ1-1; D not certain. Germline loops: CDR1 SGHDT, CDR2 YYEEEE. This CDR3 comprises 13 residues. Deletions cut 2 bases from V and 1 base from J, with 6 bases between. The CDR3: CASSFDWNTEAFF. The CDR3, as DNA: TGTGCCAGCAGCTTCGACTGGAACACTGAAGCTTTCTTT.

The chain carries TRBV3-1 (or the pseudogene TRBV3-2) and TRBJ1-1; possibly TRBD1 for D (6 bases). Germline CDR1 is LGHDT and CDR2 is YNNKEL (reference sequence). The CDR3 runs 13 residues. V lost 3 bases and J 5 bases, leaving 10 bases between the germline ends. CDR3 in amino acids: CASSQGGRTEAFF. The CDR3 nucleotides read TGTGCCAGCAGCCAGGGGGGGCGGACTGAAGCTTTCTTT.

This sequence joins TRBV24-1 and TRBJ2-1; TRBD2 aligns across 14 bases. CDR1 and CDR2 (germline): KGHDR, SFDVKD. This CDR3 is built from 15 residues. Germline trimming cut 7 bases from V and 8 bases from J; bases unmatched to any gene: 6. CDR3 DNA sequence: TGTGCCACCAGATACACGGGACTAGCGGGAGATGAGCAGTTCTTC. Translation: CATRYTGLAGDEQFF.

This clone was seen just once. The J gene is TRBJ2-1, the V gene TRBV3-1 (or the pseudogene TRBV3-2); 9 positions match TRBD2. The V segment lost 0 bases and the J segment 6 bases; nucleotides outside the gene matches: 6. Germline V lookup: CDR1 LGHDT, CDR2 YNNKEL (reference sequence). CDR3 length: 16 amino acids. Here the CDR3 reads CASSQEGGGALNEQFF. CDR3 in DNA: TGTGCCAGCAGCCAAGAAGGCGGGGGGGCCCTCAATGAGCAGTTCTTC.

This clone occurred a few times. The chain links TRBV28 to TRBJ1-1, with D tentatively TRBD1 (5 bases). The CDR3 runs to 16 residues. The germline gives CDR1 MDHEN, CDR2 SYDVKM. V dropped 7 bases and J dropped 0 bases, with 18 bases sitting between them. CDR3 region: CASIFVRGGLNTEAFF. The DNA of the CDR3 is TGTGCCAGCATATTTGTACGGGGGGGACTGAACACTGAAGCTTTCTTT.

This clone was seen ten or more times. The CDR3 DNA reads TGCGCCAGCAGTGAGGGACTAGCGGTGTACGAGCAGTACTTC. It yields the protein CASSEGLAVYEQYF. The chain links TRBV10-1 to TRBJ2-7; 10 bases agree with TRBD2. Per germline, CDR1 WNHNN and CDR2 SYGVQD (reference sequence). V dropped 2 bases and J dropped 4; count of bases not matched to a gene: 2. The CDR3 contains 14 residues.

The J gene is TRBJ2-2, the V gene TRBV29-1, with 9 bases that match TRBD1. There are 14 residues in the CDR3. The germline V gene encodes CDR1 SQVTM and CDR2 ANQGSEA. V shed 6 bases, J shed 2 bases, and the junction held 4 bases outside the gene matches. CDR3 amino acids: CSVRTGANTGELFF. CDR3 in DNA: TGCAGCGTAAGGACAGGGGCAAACACCGGGGAGCTGTTTTTT.

V usage is TRBV19 and J usage is TRBJ2-3; 11 nucleotides agree with TRBD1. J gave up 5 bases and V 5 bases, and 6 bases lay outside the gene matches. CDR3 size: 15 residues. Germline assignment: CDR1 LNHDA and CDR2 SQIVND (reference sequence). CDR3 region: CASSPRTGGVDTQYF. The CDR3 DNA sequence: TGTGCCAGTAGTCCAAGGACAGGGGGCGTAGATACGCAGTATTTT.

This chain joins TRBV19 and TRBJ2-5, with TRBD2 matching 7 bases. There are 13 residues in the CDR3. The V gene end was trimmed by 2 bases and the J gene end by 9 bases; junction bases not matched to a gene: 6. Germline CDR1 and CDR2: LNHDA and SQIVND (reference sequence). CDR3 nucleotides: TGTGCCAGTAGTATATCTGGGACTACCTCCCAGTACTTC. Translated, it gives CASSISGTTSQYF.

The V gene is TRBV4-3, the J gene TRBJ2-1, with 8 nucleotides matching TRBD2. The CDR3 spans 17 residues. The germline CDR1 and CDR2 sequences are LGHNA and YSLEER. V shed 1 base and J 4 bases; nucleotides not matched to a gene: 9. The CDR3 loop reads CASSQAPGLGGYNEQFF. CDR3 bases: TGCGCCAGCAGCCAAGCGCCGGGACTAGGGGGTTACAATGAGCAGTTCTTC.

This sequence joins TRBV9 and TRBJ2-3; no clear D gene. Germline V lookup: CDR1 SGDLS, CDR2 YYNGEE. V was shortened by 1 base and J by 4 bases, with 10 bases between the two germline ends. The CDR3 runs to 14 residues. DNA for the CDR3: TGTGCCAGCAGCGTAACCCCCTCCTCAGATACGCAGTATTTT. Translated, it gives CASSVTPSSDTQYF.

The chain is built from TRBV7-8 and TRBJ2-7; no clear D. With 0 bases removed from V and 5 bases from J, the gap between germline ends came to 8 bases. This CDR3 spans 13 amino acids. Germline V gene lookup returns CDR1 SGHVS and CDR2 FQNEAQ. In nucleotides, the CDR3 is TGTGCCAGCAGCTTAGCCCAGGCCCACGAGCAGTACTTC. Its translation: CASSLAQAHEQYF.

The CDR3 region is CASSRWLETQYF. CDR3 nucleotide sequence: TGTGCCAGCAGTCGGTGGCTCGAGACCCAGTACTTC. The chain recombines TRBV2 with TRBJ2-5; D not resolved. The CDR3 is 12 residues long. The ends were cut back, 5 bases at V and 5 bases at J, with 9 bases in the middle. CDR1 and CDR2 from the germline V gene are SNHLY and FYNNEI.

The chain couples TRBV5-4 to TRBJ2-2, with 10 bases that match TRBD2. This CDR3 has 14 amino acids. J lost 5 bases, V lost 4 bases, and 2 bases had no gene match. Germline V gene data show CDR1 as SGHNT and CDR2 as YYREEE (reference sequence). The CDR3 is CASSSSGGTGELFF. DNA for the CDR3: TGTGCCAGCAGCAGTAGCGGGGGGACCGGGGAGCTGTTTTTT.

This clone was recorded a few times. The V and J genes are TRBV7-2 and TRBJ2-7, with TRBD1 as a possible D gene (6 bases). V lost 5 bases and J lost 0, with 20 bases in between. The CDR3 consists of 17 residues. Germline CDR1 SGHTA, CDR2 FQGNSA. In DNA, the CDR3 is TGTGCCAGCAGCCCCAGCACGCGTACAGGGAGCTCCTACGAGCAGTACTTC. It yields the protein CASSPSTRTGSSYEQYF.

The chain has TRBV5-1 and TRBJ1-2; D unresolved. The CDR3 sequence is 13 residues long. Per the germline V gene, CDR1 is SGHRS and CDR2 is YFSETQ. The V end lost 3 bases, the J end lost 4 bases, and 10 bases lay between the germline ends. In DNA, the CDR3 is TGCGCCAGCAGCTATGAAGGGCCCTATGGCTACACCTTC. As protein: CASSYEGPYGYTF.

This clone has more than one count but fewer than ten. The chain links TRBV2 to TRBJ1-5, with 9 bases identical to TRBD1. This CDR3 contains 16 residues. CDR1 and CDR2 from the germline V gene are SNHLY and FYNNEI. The junction had 10 bases not matched to a gene; V was cut back by 6 bases and J by 4 bases. The CDR3 nucleotides are TGTGCCAGCAGGAGGCCGGGACAGGGACCTAATCAGCCCCAGCATTTT. This gives the protein CASRRPGQGPNQPQHF.